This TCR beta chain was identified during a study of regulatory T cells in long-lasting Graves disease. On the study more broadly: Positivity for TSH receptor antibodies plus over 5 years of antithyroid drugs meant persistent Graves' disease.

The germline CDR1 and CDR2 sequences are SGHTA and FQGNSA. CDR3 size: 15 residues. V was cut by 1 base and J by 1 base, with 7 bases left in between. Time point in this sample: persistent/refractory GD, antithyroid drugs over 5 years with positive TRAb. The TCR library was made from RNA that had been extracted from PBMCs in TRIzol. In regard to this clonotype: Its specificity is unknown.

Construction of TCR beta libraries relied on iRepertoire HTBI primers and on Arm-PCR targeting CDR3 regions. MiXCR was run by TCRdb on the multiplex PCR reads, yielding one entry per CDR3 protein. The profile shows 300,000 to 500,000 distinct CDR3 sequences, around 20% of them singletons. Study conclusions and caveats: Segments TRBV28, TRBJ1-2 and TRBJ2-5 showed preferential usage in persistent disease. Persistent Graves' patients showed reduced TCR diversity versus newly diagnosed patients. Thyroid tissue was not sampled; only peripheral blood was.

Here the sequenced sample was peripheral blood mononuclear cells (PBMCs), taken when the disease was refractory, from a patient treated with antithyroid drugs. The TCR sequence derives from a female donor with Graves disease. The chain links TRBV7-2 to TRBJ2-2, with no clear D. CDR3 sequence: CASSLGQVNTGELFF. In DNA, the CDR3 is TGTGCCAGCAGCTTAGGGCAGGTGAACACCGGGGAGCTGTTTTTT.